The 14 T cell receptor beta chains listed next were all sequenced from one sample in a study of cytomegalovirus exposure and HLA in healthy donors. 13 Jbeta primers and 60 Vbeta primers were used for the PCR. The assay was immunoSEQ multiplex PCR, and TCRdb's table has in-frame clones only and misses some. This table has around 210,000 clones, around 78% appearing once. Sequencing used PBMCs. All receptors come from a boy younger than 18 in good health and CMV-seronegative.

The chain has TRBV19 and TRBJ1-2, with TRBD1 as a possible D gene (6 bases). V was cut by 1 base and J by 1 base, with 7 bases left in between. The CDR3 runs to 14 residues. The germline CDR1 and CDR2 sequences are LNHDA and SQIVND (reference sequence). The CDR3 sequence is CASSIGGLNYGYTF. The CDR3 DNA is TGTGCCAGTAGTATAGGGGGGCTTAACTATGGCTACACCTTC.

The chain joins TRBV27 to TRBJ2-5; 7 positions match TRBD1. The end of the DNA is better explained by TRBJ2-7, so the J call may be wrong. CDR1 MNHEY and CDR2 SMNVEV come from the germline V gene (reference sequence). The length of the CDR3 is 14 residues. CDR3 amino acids: CASRPGTVHYEQYF. The CDR3 DNA is TGTGCCAGCAGACCCGGGACAGTACACTACGAGCAGTACTTC.

This clone was detected only once. The V gene is TRBV7-9, the J gene TRBJ2-3; maybe TRBD1 (5 bases). Between the trimmed V and J ends, which lost 5 bases and 1 base, there was a span of 16 bases. The germline gives CDR1 SEHNR, CDR2 FQNEAQ (reference sequence). The CDR3 sequence is 16 residues long. The CDR3 loop reads CASSQPPGKGTDTQYF. The CDR3 DNA reads as TGTGCCAGCAGCCAGCCTCCAGGGAAAGGCACAGATACGCAGTATTTT.

In its sample, this clone was seen once. The chain is built from TRBV5-1 and TRBJ1-2, with 10 bases that match TRBD1. After removal of 2 bases from V and 7 bases from J, the junction contained 11 bases not matched to a gene. The CDR3 consists of 16 residues. CDR1 is SGHRS and CDR2 is YFSETQ in the germline V gene. CDR3 sequence (DNA): TGCGCCAGCAGCTTCACTGGACAGGGGGTCGGAAGTGGCTACACCTTC. Its translation is CASSFTGQGVGSGYTF. Using reference TRBV5-1 and TRBJ1-2 for the parts outside the CDR3, the full variable domain is KAGVTQTPRYLIKTRGQQVTLSCSPISGHRSVSWYQQTPGQGLQFLFEYFSETQRNKGNFPGRFSGRQFSNSRSEMNVSTLELGDSALYLCASSFTGQGVGSGYTFGSGTRLTVV.

V is TRBV6-5 and J is TRBJ1-2, with D unclear. Trimming took off 2 bases at V and 8 bases at J, with 18 bases between the two ends. CDR3 length: 15 amino acids. Germline assignment: CDR1 MNHEY and CDR2 SVGAGI. The CDR3 is CASSYDPEGAEGYTF. CDR3 nucleotide sequence: TGTGCCAGCAGTTACGACCCCGAGGGAGCTGAGGGCTACACCTTC.

This clone turned up a few times. The chain is built from TRBV5-5 and TRBJ2-7; 9 bases fit TRBD1. This CDR3 contains 14 residues. V was clipped by 4 bases and J by 3 bases; unmatched bases: 5. CDR1 and CDR2 from the germline V gene are SGHKS and YYEKEE (reference sequence). Here the CDR3 reads CASSPGTGYYEQYF. The CDR3 coding sequence is TGTGCCAGCAGCCCCGGGACAGGGTACTACGAGCAGTACTTC.

This chain connects TRBV9 to TRBJ2-1; 15 bases align to TRBD2. V lost 3 bases and J lost 9; bases outside the gene matches: 13. Germline-derived CDR1 and CDR2 are SGDLS and YYNGEE. The CDR3 runs 18 residues. CDR3 sequence: CASSARTGTSGGPGEQFF. In DNA form, the CDR3 reads TGTGCCAGCAGCGCACGAACCGGGACTAGCGGGGGGCCGGGTGAGCAGTTCTTC.

This chain connects TRBV14 to TRBJ2-1, with a possible D match to TRBD2 (5 bases). V was shortened by 4 bases and J by 6 bases, with 7 bases between the two germline ends. Germline CDR1 reads SGHDN; CDR2 reads FVKESK. The CDR3 length is 12 residues. The CDR3 region has the DNA TGTGCCAGCAGCCGAGGGTCCAATGAGCAGTTCTTC. Residues: CASSRGSNEQFF. The whole variable domain, filled in from reference TRBV14 and TRBJ2-1, reads EAGVTQFPSHSVIEKGQTVTLRCDPISGHDNLYWYRRVMGKEIKFLLHFVKESKQDESGMPNNRFLAERTGGTYSTLKVQPAELEDSGVYFCASSRGSNEQFFGPGTRLTVL.

The gene calls are TRBV19 and TRBJ1-1, with D possibly TRBD1 on 5 matching bases. CDR1 and CDR2 from the germline V gene are LNHDA and SQIVND (reference sequence). Trimming cost V 4 bases and J 3 bases, with 9 bases left between them. This CDR3 has 13 amino acids. CDR3 sequence: CASSNTGDTEAFF. The CDR3 DNA reads TGTGCCAGTAGTAACACAGGTGACACTGAAGCTTTCTTT.

The gene calls are TRBV5-6 and TRBJ2-7, with TRBD2 as a possible D gene (5 bases). With 1 base removed from V and 6 bases from J, the gap between germline ends came to 8 bases. Germline assignment: CDR1 SGHDT and CDR2 YYEEEE. The CDR3 is 12 residues long. CDR3 loop: CASSLRGGEQYF. The CDR3 DNA is TGTGCCAGCAGCTTGCGGGGTGGCGAGCAGTACTTC. The full variable domain, completed using reference TRBV5-6 and TRBJ2-7, is DAGVTQSPTHLIKTRGQQVTLRCSPKSGHDTVSWYQQALGQGPQFIFQYYEEEERQRGNFPDRFSGHQFPNYSSELNVNALLLGDSALYLCASSLRGGEQYFGPGTRLTVT.

This clone turned up a few times. V usage is TRBV21-1 and J usage is TRBJ2-5; TRBD1 was called by the table and not checked on the DNA. TRBV21-1 is tagged as a pseudogene. The CDR3 contains 15 residues. DNA of the CDR3: TGTGCCAGCAGCAAAGTGAGGACAGGGAGGGAGACCCAGTACTTC. Its protein is CASSKVRTGRETQYF.

This sequence joins TRBV19 and TRBJ1-5, with 8 bases lining up with TRBD1. CDR3 length equals 15 residues. The J segment lost 5 bases and the V segment lost 9 bases, leaving 12 bases of the junction unmatched. Per the germline V gene, CDR1 is LNHDA and CDR2 is SQIVND (reference sequence). CDR3 protein: CASRGRGLVDQPQHF. DNA of the CDR3: TGTGCCAGCCGGGGCAGGGGGCTAGTAGATCAGCCCCAGCATTTT.

J is TRBJ1-2 and V is TRBV5-4; D gene ambiguous. The V and J ends lost 4 bases and 3 bases respectively, with 10 bases between them. Germline V lookup: CDR1 SGHNT, CDR2 YYREEE (reference sequence). The CDR3 has 13 residues. The CDR3 here is CASSPPFDYGYTF. The CDR3 DNA follows: TGTGCCAGCAGCCCCCCCTTTGACTATGGCTACACCTTC.

The CDR3 spells CASSANPRALNEKLFF. The CDR3 coding sequence is TGTGCCAGTAGTGCAAATCCCAGGGCCTTAAATGAAAAACTGTTTTTT. V usage is TRBV19 and J usage is TRBJ1-4; D is possibly TRBD1 (5 bases). With 5 bases removed from V and 5 bases from J, the gap between germline ends came to 18 bases. CDR3 size: 16 residues. Looked up from germline, CDR1 is LNHDA and CDR2 is SQIVND (reference sequence).